This record covers a single T cell receptor beta chain. Its antigen remains unknown. Assay used: immunoSEQ multiplex PCR; TCRdb lists only in-frame clones, some missing. The sample shows around 78,000 clones, 88% of them seen only once. These data originate in a study of T cell responses to AZD1222 COVID-19 vaccine. General study results and limits: Recipients of two AZD1222 doses showed rising Spike-specific TCR breadth and depth. Regions 160-218 and 743-854 held dominance among vaccine-associated CD4 TCRs, which spanned spike. Regions left unmutated in variants are reportedly the target of nearly half of spike-specific TCRs.

The CDR3 totals 16 residues. The specimen comprised peripheral blood, sampled on day 0 of MenACWY control vaccination. The receptor was derived from an adult in good health. This rearrangement joins TRBV21-1 to TRBJ1-3. TRBV21-1 is shown as a pseudogene. CDR3 bases: TGTGCCAGCAGCAAAGGGGTCAGTTCCTCTGGAAACACCATATATTTT. Its translation: CASSKGVSSSGNTIYF.